This T cell receptor beta chain derives from a study of T-cell memory formation after mild COVID-19. Whole-study findings and limits: CD4+ bias marked clones expanding day 15 to 37, unlike balanced contracting clones. The second-wave clones peaking on day 37 were not confirmed as SARS-CoV-2-specific. Shrinking CD4+ clones were chiefly CM and EM; CD8+ ones were chiefly EMRA.

On this clonotype itself: The antigen remains unidentified.

Germline V gene lookup returns CDR1 SGHRS and CDR2 YFSETQ. The ends lost 4 bases at V and 1 base at J; junction bases unmatched: 0. The CDR3 runs to 14 residues. Barcoded TCR alpha and TCR beta cDNA libraries with UMIs came from 5'RACE using constant-segment primers. In TCRdb, the 5' RACE reads were re-called with MiXCR into one record per CDR3 protein. Of about 250,000 distinct CDR3 sequences listed, approximately 15% are singletons. V usage is TRBV5-1 and J usage is TRBJ1-2; 11 positions match TRBD1. The sample consisted of PBMCs or a T cell subset sorted from them (not recorded which). This receptor was taken from an adult woman who had mild COVID-19 (a few samples of this study predate the infection). Cell type and time point are not known. The CDR3 protein is CASSGTGGNYGYTF. For the CDR3, the DNA is TGCGCCAGCAGCGGGACAGGGGGTAACTATGGCTACACCTTC.